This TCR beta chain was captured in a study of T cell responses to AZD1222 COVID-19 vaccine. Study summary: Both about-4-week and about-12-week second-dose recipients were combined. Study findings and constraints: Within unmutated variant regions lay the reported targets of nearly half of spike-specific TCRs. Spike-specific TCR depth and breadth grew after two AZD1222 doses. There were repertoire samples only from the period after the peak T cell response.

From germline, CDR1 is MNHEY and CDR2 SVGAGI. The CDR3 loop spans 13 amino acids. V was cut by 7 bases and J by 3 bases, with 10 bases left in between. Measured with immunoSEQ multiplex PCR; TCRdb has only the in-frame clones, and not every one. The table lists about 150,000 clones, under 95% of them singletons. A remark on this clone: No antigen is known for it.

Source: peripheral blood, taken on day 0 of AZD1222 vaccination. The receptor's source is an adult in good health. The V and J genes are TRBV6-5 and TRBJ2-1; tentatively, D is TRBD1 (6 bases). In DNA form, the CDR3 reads TGTGCCAGCACTGGACAGTTCTACAATGAGCAGTTCTTC. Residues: CASTGQFYNEQFF.